This T cell receptor (beta chain) was sequenced during a study of technical replicates of blood from several donors. Only one count was recorded for this clone. Libraries were prepared by immunoSEQ multiplex PCR; TCRdb keeps only in-frame clonotypes and omits some of them. The table lists roughly 76,000 clones, 90% to 95% of them singletons, with 0.39% in the top ten. This CDR3 contains 15 residues. Germline V CDR1 and CDR2: SGDLS, YYNGEE. The V segment lost 3 bases and the J segment 7 bases; nucleotides outside the gene matches: 6. The chain has TRBV9 and TRBJ2-1, with TRBD2 matching 11 bases. The sequenced material came from T cells isolated from PBMCs. The sequence was obtained from a human donor in good health. The CDR3 DNA follows: TGTGCCAGCAGCGCAGGACTAGCGGGCGTGAATGAGCAGTTCTTC. It is translated as CASSAGLAGVNEQFF. The full variable domain, in which reference TRBV9 and TRBJ2-1 provide the parts outside the CDR3, is DSGVTQTPKHLITATGQRVTLRCSPRSGDLSVYWYQQSLDQGLQFLIQYYNGEERAKGNILERFSAQQFPDLHSELNLSSLELGDSALYFCASSAGLAGVNEQFFGPGTRLTVL.